Listed below are T cell receptor beta chains from one sample, sequenced in a study of blood T cell repertoires in COVID-19. Here immunoSEQ multiplex PCR was the method, and the copy in TCRdb shows in-frame clones only, minus some. The top ten hold 3% to 3.5% of the sample, which has about 190,000 clones, 84% seen once. Material for sequencing was PBMCs or T cells enriched from blood (not recorded which). Every receptor here comes from a woman younger than 45 who had been exposed to COVID-19. Each CDR3 is given with its conserved first and last residue. D genes are given only for firm matches. The listing skips clone size in some rows; elsewhere it reads once, few, many or a size class.

TRBJ2-5,.,TRBV2,TRBD1,CASLRTSTGGETQYF,TGTGCCAGTCTCCGAACCTCCACAGGGGGGGAGACCCAGTACTTC
TRBJ1-2,once,TRBV7-2,.,CASSLGRTDPNYGYTF,TGTGCCAGCAGCTTAGGGCGGACAGATCCTAACTATGGCTACACCTTC
TRBJ2-4,.,TRBV2,.,CASSDYWGPKNIQYF,TGTGCCAGCAGTGACTATTGGGGGCCCAAAAACATTCAGTACTTC
TRBJ2-1,once,TRBV29-1,TRBD1,CSVPPGTGSYNEQFF,TGCAGCGTACCCCCCGGGACAGGCTCCTACAATGAGCAGTTCTTC
TRBJ1-4,.,TRBV6-2/TRBV6-3,.,CASSYDGGLDNEKLFF,TGTGCCAGCAGTTACGACGGGGGTCTCGATAATGAAAAACTGTTTTTT
TRBJ1-4,few,TRBV4-3,.,CASSQALISEKLFF,TGCGCCAGCAGCCAAGCCTTGATTAGTGAAAAACTGTTTTTT
TRBJ1-1,once,TRBV7-9,TRBD1,CASSLVGQGTEAFF,TGTGCCAGCAGCTTAGTTGGACAGGGCACTGAAGCTTTCTTT
TRBJ1-2,.,TRBV6-1,.,CASSVGGPRALYGYTF,TGTGCCAGCAGTGTGGGGGGGCCGAGGGCTCTCTATGGCTACACCTTC
TRBJ1-1,.,TRBV4-1,.,CASSQEQSVVTEAFF,TGCGCCAGCAGCCAAGAGCAGTCTGTGGTCACTGAAGCTTTCTTT
TRBJ1-3,once,TRBV4-3,.,CASSLDFSGNTIYF,TGCGCCAGCAGCCTCGACTTCTCCGGAAACACCATATATTTT
TRBJ1-2,once,TRBV19,.,CASSIERRRGYYGYTF,TGTGCCAGTAGTATAGAAAGGCGTCGGGGGTACTATGGCTACACCTTC
TRBJ1-6,.,TRBV11-1,.,CASSRGYNSPLHF,TGTGCCAGCAGCCGGGGGTATAATTCACCCCTCCACTTT
TRBJ1-3,.,TRBV12-3/TRBV12-4,.,CASSKQHTIYF,TGTGCCAGCAGCAAGCAACACACCATATATTTT
TRBJ2-3,.,TRBV6-5,.,CASSYMLRSGADTQYF,TGTGCCAGCAGTTACATGTTACGTAGCGGTGCTGATACGCAGTATTTT
TRBJ2-7,.,TRBV30,.,CAWSGQLSPPYEQYF,TGTGCCTGGAGTGGACAGCTTAGCCCTCCCTACGAGCAGTACTTC
TRBJ1-5,.,TRBV6-1,.,CASSDTVYSNQPQHF,TGTGCCAGCAGTGATACAGTCTATAGCAATCAGCCCCAGCATTTT
TRBJ2-7,.,TRBV5-1,TRBD2,CASSSTSGGPFLSYEQYF,TGCGCCAGCAGCTCGACTAGCGGGGGGCCTTTCCTTTCCTACGAGCAGTACTTC
TRBJ1-2,.,TRBV10-1,TRBD1,CASSRGTEDGYTF,TGCGCCAGCAGCAGGGGGACAGAAGATGGCTACACCTTC
TRBJ1-2,.,TRBV5-4,.,CASSLAQLKTGGYTF,TGTGCCAGCAGCTTGGCACAGTTAAAAACAGGTGGCTACACCTTC
TRBJ2-5,.,TRBV18,TRBD1,CASSPPEGQGIQYF,TGTGCCAGCTCACCACCTGAGGGACAGGGCATCCAGTACTTC
TRBJ1-2,.,TRBV2,.,CASSEARPASNYGYTF,TGTGCCAGCAGTGAAGCGAGGCCAGCTTCTAACTATGGCTACACCTTC
TRBJ2-3,.,TRBV29-1,.,CSQRGTDTQYF,TGCAGCCAAAGAGGCACAGATACGCAGTATTTT
TRBJ2-6,once,TRBV7-9,TRBD1,CASSPTGQSFYSGANVLTF,TGTGCCAGCAGCCCTACGGGACAGAGTTTTTACTCTGGGGCCAACGTCCTGACTTTC
TRBJ2-3,.,TRBV11-2,TRBD2,CASSPIAGGRDTQYF,TGTGCCAGCAGCCCCATAGCGGGGGGGCGTGATACGCAGTATTTT
TRBJ1-2,.,TRBV18,TRBD1,CASSPETGIGYGYTF,TGTGCCAGCTCACCGGAGACAGGGATTGGCTATGGCTACACCTTC
TRBJ1-2,.,TRBV7-9,.,CASSPGYRAHGYTF,TGTGCCAGCAGCCCGGGCTACAGGGCGCATGGCTACACCTTC
TRBJ2-3,.,TRBV5-1,TRBD2,CASSHTSVYTDTQYF,TGCGCCAGCAGCCATACTAGCGTTTACACAGATACGCAGTATTTT
TRBJ1-1,.,TRBV19,.,CASSIFARTEAFF,TGTGCCAGTAGTATATTTGCGAGGACTGAAGCTTTCTTT
TRBJ2-7,once,TRBV27,TRBD2,CASSLPPGTSESYEQYF,TGTGCCAGCAGTCTCCCACCCGGGACTAGCGAAAGCTACGAGCAGTACTTC
TRBJ1-1,.,TRBV29-1,.,CSVVNPTGTTEAFF,TGCAGCGTTGTCAATCCAACAGGGACCACTGAAGCTTTCTTT
TRBJ2-7,.,TRBV6-5,.,CASRKLDTFYEQYF,TGTGCCAGCCGCAAACTCGACACCTTCTACGAGCAGTACTTC
TRBJ1-2,.,TRBV7-3,.,CASSPAGWNGYTF,TGTGCCAGCAGCCCAGCAGGGTGGAATGGCTACACCTTC
TRBJ2-3,.,TRBV11-3,TRBD2,CASGSGGLVYF,TGTGCCAGCGGTAGCGGGGGGCTTGTGTATTTT
TRBJ1-5,.,TRBV7-6,TRBD1,CASSLGQGLDQPQHF,TGTGCCAGCAGCTTAGGACAGGGGTTGGATCAGCCCCAGCATTTT
TRBJ2-7,.,TRBV18,TRBD2,CASSQGLAGAYEQYF,TGTGCCAGCTCACAAGGACTAGCGGGGGCCTACGAGCAGTACTTC
TRBJ1-3,.,TRBV7-9,TRBD1,CASSLGQGSGNTIYF,TGTGCCAGCAGCTTAGGACAGGGATCCGGAAACACCATATATTTT
TRBJ1-2,.,TRBV4-1,.,CASSQEEGAYGYTF,TGCGCCAGCAGCCAAGAGGAGGGAGCCTATGGCTACACCTTC
TRBJ2-5,.,TRBV6-5,.,CASSYPGGKETQYF,TGTGCCAGCAGTTACCCAGGGGGGAAGGAGACCCAGTACTTC
TRBJ1-6,.,TRBV5-5,TRBD1,CASSSGTGGSPLHF,TGTGCCAGCAGCTCCGGGACAGGGGGCTCACCCCTCCACTTT
TRBJ2-7,few,TRBV5-4,TRBD2,CASSLRSPGGTYEQYF,TGTGCCAGCAGCTTGCGGAGTCCGGGGGGTACCTACGAGCAGTACTTC
TRBJ2-1,.,TRBV6-2/TRBV6-3,.,CASSATGSNEQFF,TGTGCCAGCAGTGCTACAGGGTCCAATGAGCAGTTCTTC
TRBJ1-2,.,TRBV7-6,TRBD1,CASSPQTGFAGYTF,TGTGCCAGCAGCCCCCAGACAGGGTTCGCTGGCTACACCTTC
TRBJ1-1,.,TRBV5-1,.,CASSLADSEAFF,TGCGCCAGCAGCTTGGCGGACAGCGAAGCTTTCTTT
TRBJ2-5,once,TRBV15,.,CATSRERQETQYF,TGTGCCACCAGCAGAGAGCGGCAAGAGACCCAGTACTTC
TRBJ2-2,.,TRBV6-1,.,CASSEGGRGNTGELFF,TGTGCCAGCAGTGAAGGAGGGCGCGGCAACACCGGGGAGCTGTTTTTT
TRBJ2-1,.,TRBV21-1,.,CASSNDRVSYNEQFF,TGTGCCAGCAGCAACGACAGGGTCTCCTACAATGAGCAGTTCTTC
TRBJ1-4,.,TRBV19,TRBD1,CASSIGGGTGNEKLFF,TGTGCCAGTAGTATCGGAGGGGGGACAGGGAATGAAAAACTGTTTTTT
TRBJ1-2,.,TRBV28,.,CASRESREVYGYTF,TGTGCCAGCAGAGAGTCCAGGGAGGTCTATGGCTACACCTTC
TRBJ2-5,many,TRBV5-6,TRBD2,CASSLGAGGGETQYF,TGTGCCAGCAGCTTGGGAGCGGGGGGAGGAGAGACCCAGTACTTC
TRBJ2-7,.,TRBV2,.,CASIMDLQGSYEQYF,TGTGCCAGCATAATGGATTTGCAGGGCTCCTACGAGCAGTACTTC
TRBJ1-1,once,TRBV5-6,TRBD1,CASSLGGYALDRGTEAFF,TGTGCCAGCAGCTTGGGGGGTTATGCCCTGGACAGGGGAACTGAAGCTTTCTTT
TRBJ1-6,.,TRBV5-8,.,CASSSRSRQDSNSPLHF,TGTGCCAGCAGCTCCCGGAGCAGACAGGATTCGAATTCACCCCTCCACTTT
TRBJ1-5,.,TRBV13,.,CASSYRVSNQPQHF,TGTGCCAGCAGCTACAGGGTTAGCAATCAGCCCCAGCATTTT
TRBJ2-3,.,TRBV5-1,TRBD2,CASSTTGTSGGTDTQYF,TGCGCCAGCAGCACTACCGGGACTAGCGGGGGCACAGATACGCAGTATTTT
TRBJ2-1,.,TRBV4-1,TRBD2,CASSQGTSGVNEQFF,TGCGCCAGCAGCCAAGGGACTAGCGGGGTAAATGAGCAGTTCTTC
TRBJ1-3,few,TRBV5-8,.,CASSLTDGVFGNTIYF,TGTGCCAGCAGCTTGACGGACGGGGTATTTGGAAACACCATATATTTT
TRBJ1-1,.,TRBV5-1,.,CASSLDALRTEAFF,TGCGCCAGCAGCTTGGACGCTCTGAGGACTGAAGCTTTCTTT
TRBJ1-5,.,TRBV6-2/TRBV6-3,TRBD1,CASSYSTSEDRVNQPQHF,TGTGCCAGCAGTTACTCGACATCCGAGGACAGGGTCAATCAGCCCCAGCATTTT
TRBJ1-1,few,TRBV19,.,CASSIGWTVRNTEAFF,TGTGCCAGTAGTATAGGGTGGACAGTGAGGAACACTGAAGCTTTCTTT
TRBJ1-5,.,TRBV19,.,CASSMGQFNQPQHF,TGTGCCAGTAGTATGGGCCAGTTCAATCAGCCCCAGCATTTT